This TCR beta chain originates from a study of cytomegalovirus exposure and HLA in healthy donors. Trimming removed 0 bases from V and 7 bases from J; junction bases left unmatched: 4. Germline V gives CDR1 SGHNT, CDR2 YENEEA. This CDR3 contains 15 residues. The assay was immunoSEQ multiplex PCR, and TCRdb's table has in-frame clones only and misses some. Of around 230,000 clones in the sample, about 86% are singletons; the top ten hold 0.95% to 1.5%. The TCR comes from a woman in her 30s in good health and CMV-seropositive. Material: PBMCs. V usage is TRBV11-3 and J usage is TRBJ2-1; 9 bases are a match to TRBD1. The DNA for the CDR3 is TGTGCCAGCAGCTTAGAGGGACAGGGTGAAAATGAGCAGTTCTTC. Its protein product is CASSLEGQGENEQFF.